What follows are 9 T cell receptor beta chains derived from one specimen sequenced in a study of T cell responses to AZD1222 COVID-19 vaccine. Generated by immunoSEQ multiplex PCR, the TCRdb table keeps only in-frame clones and is missing some. The sample has 34,000 or so clones; less than 90% are singletons. The material was peripheral blood, obtained on day 0 of AZD1222 vaccination. The receptors were gathered from an adult in good health.

This chain links TRBV4-2 with TRBJ2-7, with TRBD2 matching 11 bases. Germline trimming cut 3 bases from V and 2 bases from J; bases unmatched to any gene: 6. The length of the CDR3 is 16 residues. Germline values: CDR1 LGHNA, CDR2 YNFKEQ. The CDR3 DNA is TGTGCCAGCAGCCAGGGGGTGGGACTAGCGGCCTACGAGCAGTACTTC. Translation: CASSQGVGLAAYEQYF.

The chain employs TRBV5-8 and TRBJ1-4; 9 bases are a match to TRBD1. Trimming removed 4 bases from V and 8 bases from J; junction bases left unmatched: 9. Looked up from germline, CDR1 is SGHTS and CDR2 is YDEGEE. The CDR3 is made up of 15 amino acids. The CDR3 DNA reads TGTGCCAGCAGCAGAGGACAGGGGTTAGAAGAAAAACTGTTTTTT. Amino acid sequence: CASSRGQGLEEKLFF.

The V call is TRBV20-1, the J call TRBJ2-1; TRBD2 agrees at 7 bases. With 3 bases clipped from V and 4 bases from J, the junction kept 6 bases outside the gene matches. The germline V gene has CDR1 DFQATT and CDR2 SNEGSKA (reference sequence). The CDR3 extends over 14 amino acids. DNA for the CDR3: TGCAGTGCTAGTCAGGGCGGGGGATACAATGAGCAGTTCTTC. Amino acids: CSASQGGGYNEQFF.

The chain couples TRBV7-9 to TRBJ1-1, with 8 bases identical to TRBD1. The junction had 8 bases not matched to a gene; V was cut back by 7 bases and J by 1 base. The CDR3 covers 15 residues. The germline V gene has CDR1 SEHNR and CDR2 FQNEAQ (reference sequence). The CDR3 reads CASKPPGGKNTEAFF. The CDR3 bases are TGTGCCAGCAAACCGCCAGGGGGCAAGAACACTGAAGCTTTCTTT.

The count of this clone is one. The rearrangement joins TRBV6-5 to TRBJ2-5; D unresolved. Germline-derived CDR1 and CDR2 are MNHEY and SVGAGI. The V end was cut by 5 bases, the J end by 1 base, with 8 bases between. CDR3 length: 13 amino acids. In DNA form, the CDR3 reads TGTGCCAGCAGTCTTTTGGCCCAAGAGACCCAGTACTTC. Translating gives CASSLLAQETQYF.

CDR3: CASRGGTGGDTGELFF. CDR3 nucleotides: TGTGCCAGCAGGGGAGGGACAGGGGGCGACACCGGGGAGCTGTTTTTT. This chain joins TRBV7-2 and TRBJ2-2; 12 bases fit TRBD1. V was clipped by 6 bases and J by 3 bases; unmatched bases: 5. This CDR3 is built from 16 residues. Germline V gene data show CDR1 as SGHTA and CDR2 as FQGNSA.

The gene calls are TRBV6-5 and TRBJ1-6; 10 positions match TRBD1. The CDR3 is 15 amino acids. J lost 9 bases, V lost 6 bases, and 8 bases had no gene match. Germline CDR1 and CDR2: MNHEY and SVGAGI. CDR3 sequence: CASRRTGGLVSPLHF. For the CDR3, the DNA is TGTGCCAGCAGACGGACAGGGGGTTTAGTTTCACCCCTCCACTTT.

The chain uses TRBV5-4 and TRBJ2-2, with TRBD1 as a possible D gene (7 bases). This CDR3 has 16 residues. V was pared by 4 bases and J by 7 bases, with 20 bases between. In germline, CDR1 is SGHNT, CDR2 YYREEE (reference sequence). The CDR3 DNA reads as TGTGCCAGCAGCCCTCAGGAGGGGGCGGCGGGCGGGGAGCTGTTTTTT. Translation: CASSPQEGAAGGELFF. The whole variable domain, remainder taken from reference TRBV5-4 and TRBJ2-2, is ETGVTQSPTHLIKTRGQQVTLRCSSQSGHNTVSWYQQALGQGPQFIFQYYREEENGRGNFPPRFSGLQFPNYSSELNVNALELDDSALYLCASSPQEGAAGGELFFGEGSRLTVL.

This clone was detected once. V usage is TRBV19 and J usage is TRBJ1-1; the match to TRBD1 covers 7 bases. V shed 7 bases and J 5 bases; nucleotides not matched to a gene: 13. Germline assignment: CDR1 LNHDA and CDR2 SQIVND (reference sequence). CDR3 size: 15 residues. CDR3 in DNA: TGTGCCAGTACCCGACAGGGCGCCGCATTTACTGAAGCTTTCTTT. Protein: CASTRQGAAFTEAFF. Based on the CDR3 plus reference TRBV19 and TRBJ1-1, the full variable domain is DGGITQSPKYLFRKEGQNVTLSCEQNLNHDAMYWYRQDPGQGLRLIYYSQIVNDFQKGDIAEGYSVSREKKESFPLTVTSAQKNPTAFYLCASTRQGAAFTEAFFGQGTRLTVV.